A selection of T cell receptor beta chains follows, all from one sample in a study of high-grade serous ovarian cancer treatment subgroups. This table comes from immunoSEQ multiplex PCR, and its TCRdb copy is limited to in-frame clones, with some not included. This table holds some 3,100 clones, roughly 59% found once. Input material: tumor tissue. These receptors were obtained from a human donor with high-grade serous ovarian cancer. Each CDR3 is given with its conserved first and last residue. A D gene is named only where the DNA matches it firmly. Where a row states a size, it is once, few, many or the class of an expanded clone; other rows omit it.

D gene | clone size | J gene | V gene | CDR3 DNA | CDR3 protein
TRBD2 | . | TRBJ2-5 | TRBV6-5 | TGTGCCAGCGGGATCGGCGGGGGACTAGAAGAGACCCAGTACTTC | CASGIGGGLEETQYF
. | . | TRBJ1-2 | TRBV5-3 | TGTGCCAGCAGCCTCAGGGACATCCTTTTCTATGGCTACACCTTC | CASSLRDILFYGYTF
. | few | TRBJ2-3 | TRBV11-3 | TGTGCCAGCAGCTTCACCACAGATACGCAGTATTTT | CASSFTTDTQYF
TRBD1 | . | TRBJ2-7 | TRBV30 | TGTGCCTGGCATCCGGGACAGGGGATTTTCGAGCAGTACTTC | CAWHPGQGIFEQYF
. | . | TRBJ1-4 | TRBV7-9 | TGTGCCAGCAGCTCGGAGGGGGCAACTAATGAAAAACTGTTTTTT | CASSSEGATNEKLFF
. | . | TRBJ1-5 | TRBV6-6 | TGTGCCAGCAGTTATTTGGGGGATCAGCCCCAGCATTTT | CASSYLGDQPQHF
TRBD1 | few | TRBJ2-2 | TRBV4-3 | TGCGCCAGCAGCCAAGGACAGGGAATCGGGGAGCTGTTTTTT | CASSQGQGIGELFF
. | few | TRBJ2-7 | TRBV2 | TGTGCCAGCAGACAACAGGGTCCATCCTACGAGCAGTACTTC | CASRQQGPSYEQYF
. | . | TRBJ2-2 | TRBV7-9 | TGTGCCAGCAGCGACCGGATGACAGGATCAGAGGAGCTGTTTTTT | CASSDRMTGSEELFF
TRBD1 | . | TRBJ2-3 | TRBV7-2 | TGTGCCAGCAGCAGGGGGGGACAGGGCCTGAATACGCAGTATTTT | CASSRGGQGLNTQYF
. | . | TRBJ1-5 | TRBV11-1 | TGTGCCAGCAGCTTAGGTTCCCAGCCCCAGCATTTT | CASSLGSQPQHF
TRBD2 | . | TRBJ2-1 | TRBV2 | TGTGCCAGCAGTGAAGGTCTAGCGGGAGAGGAGAATGAGCAGTTCTTC | CASSEGLAGEENEQFF
. | . | TRBJ1-2 | TRBV27 | TGTGCCAGCAGTTTATCGAGCAGGAATGGCTACACCTTC | CASSLSSRNGYTF
. | . | TRBJ2-7 | TRBV13 | TGTGCCAGCAGGGAACGCAGTAGCTACGAGCAGTACTTC | CASRERSSYEQYF
. | . | TRBJ2-3 | TRBV5-5 | TGTGCCAGCAGCTTGGACTCGGGGGTGGGCACAGATACGCAGTATTTT | CASSLDSGVGTDTQYF
. | few | TRBJ1-1 | TRBV7-6 | TGTGCCAGCAGCTTTTCAAAGAACACTGAAGCTTTCTTT | CASSFSKNTEAFF
TRBD2 | once | TRBJ2-7 | TRBV14 | TGTGCCAGCAGCCAAGTGGGACTAGCGGGAGCAAGGCAGTACTTC | CASSQVGLAGARQYF
TRBD1 | . | TRBJ1-6 | TRBV30 | TGTGCCTCACAAACAGGGGAGTCACCCCTCCACTTT | CASQTGESPLHF
. | few | TRBJ1-2 | TRBV4-3 | TGCGCCAGCAGCCAAGATCTAGCCACCAGCTATGGCTACACCTTC | CASSQDLATSYGYTF
. | . | TRBJ2-1 | TRBV6-6 | TGTGCCAGCAGCACCCCTGCGGGTATCTCCTACAATGAGCAGTTCTTC | CASSTPAGISYNEQFF
. | . | TRBJ1-1 | TRBV2 | TGTGCCAGCAGTGAACTGGCCAACACTGAAGCTTTCTTT | CASSELANTEAFF
. | . | TRBJ2-1 | TRBV30 | TGTGCCTGGAGTGTAACTGGGAGCTGGGTCAATGAGCAGTTCTTC | CAWSVTGSWVNEQFF
. | . | TRBJ2-7 | TRBV2 | TGTGCCAGCAGTGACTCGGACCCGGGTCAATACGAGCAGTACTTC | CASSDSDPGQYEQYF
. | . | TRBJ2-5 | TRBV5-1 | TGCGCCAGCAGCTTTCAAGAGACCCAGTACTTC | CASSFQETQYF
. | . | TRBJ2-5 | TRBV11-3 | TGTGCCAGCAGCTTACACGGGCCGAGGGAGACCCAGTACTTC | CASSLHGPRETQYF
TRBD1 | . | TRBJ2-1 | TRBV2 | TGTGCCAGCAGCCCCGGGACAGGGGGCAATGAGCAGTTCTTC | CASSPGTGGNEQFF
. | . | TRBJ2-7 | TRBV27 | TGTGCCAGCAGTTTCCAGCCTCCCAACCTAAGCGGCTCCTACGAGCAGTACTTC | CASSFQPPNLSGSYEQYF
TRBD1 | . | TRBJ1-1 | TRBV6-5 | TGTGCCAGCACCGCGGACAGGGGGGGGGCTGAAGCTTTCTTT | CASTADRGGAEAFF
. | . | TRBJ1-5 | TRBV6-1 | TGTGCCAGCAGTGAGATTCAGCCCCAGCATTTT | CASSEIQPQHF